This TCR beta chain was recorded in a study of OX40 agonist ivuxolimab in advanced cancers. This clone was recorded a few times. Peripheral blood came from all dose cohorts at three timepoints. This table comes from immunoSEQ multiplex PCR, and its TCRdb copy is limited to in-frame clones, with some not included. The sample has roughly 38,000 clones, 70% to 80% seen once; the top ten hold less than 20%. Germline V gene data show CDR1 as MGHDK and CDR2 as SYGVNS. The CDR3 spans 12 residues. The V and J ends lost 1 base and 5 bases respectively, with 5 bases between them. This TCR was recovered from an adult with an advanced solid tumor such as melanoma, head and neck, liver or kidney cancer. This sample comprised CD4+ or CD8+ T cells sorted from blood, obtained in a trial of the OX40 agonist ivuxolimab. The rearrangement joins TRBV25-1 to TRBJ2-5; D unclear. The CDR3 DNA reads as TGTGCCAGCAGTGAATTCGGTGAGACCCAGTACTTC. It encodes CASSEFGETQYF.